Listed below are T cell receptor beta chains from one sample, sequenced in a study of T cell responses to AZD1222 COVID-19 vaccine. Clones were read by immunoSEQ multiplex PCR, and TCRdb kept only the in-frame ones, dropping some. The data contain roughly 100,000 clones, approximately 91% of them singletons. Here the sequenced sample was peripheral blood, taken on day 0 of AZD1222 vaccination. The receptors originated from an adult in good health. Both conserved end residues are part of each CDR3. D genes are given only for firm matches. Clone size is stated in some rows and not others, as once, few, many or a class when expanded.

DNA | CDR3 | V | size | J | D
TGTGCCAGTAGTATAGATTCCTACAGGGGTGTAGGATATGGCTACACCTTC | CASSIDSYRGVGYGYTF | TRBV19 | . | TRBJ1-2 | TRBD1
TGTGCCAGCAGTTTTGGTGCGACAGATACGCAGTATTTT | CASSFGATDTQYF | TRBV6-2/TRBV6-3 | . | TRBJ2-3 | .
TGTGCCAGCAGTCCGACAGGGCGTAGGACTAATGAAAAACTGTTTTTT | CASSPTGRRTNEKLFF | TRBV27 | . | TRBJ1-4 | TRBD1
TGCGCCAGCAGCATGACAGGACTTCTTGAAGCTTTCTTT | CASSMTGLLEAFF | TRBV5-1 | . | TRBJ1-1 | .
TGTGCCAGCAGCCAAGATCTTCCAGCGGGGAGAACGCAGTATTTT | CASSQDLPAGRTQYF | TRBV3-1/TRBV3-2 | . | TRBJ2-3 | TRBD2
TGTGCCAGCAGCCCGACCGGGGCAAACACCGGGGAGCTGTTTTTT | CASSPTGANTGELFF | TRBV5-6 | . | TRBJ2-2 | .
TGTGCCAGCAGCCTTGCGGGAAGCTCCTACAATGAGCAGTTCTTC | CASSLAGSSYNEQFF | TRBV7-3 | . | TRBJ2-1 | .
TGTGCCAGCATTCGGCGGGGGGCCAATGAGCAGTTCTTC | CASIRRGANEQFF | TRBV2 | . | TRBJ2-1 | TRBD2
TGTGCCAGCAGCCGTGGGACAGCTAATCAGCCCCAGCATTTT | CASSRGTANQPQHF | TRBV7-9 | . | TRBJ1-5 | TRBD1
TGTGCCAGCAGCATAAGGGACAGGGAGTCGCCGGTCCAGTACTTC | CASSIRDRESPVQYF | TRBV5-4 | once | TRBJ2-5 | TRBD1
TGTGCCAGCAGAGCAGACCAAGAGACCCAGTACTTC | CASRADQETQYF | TRBV2 | . | TRBJ2-5 | .
TGTGCTAGTGGTTTGACAGGCCCCCACGTCCCAGAAACAGATACGCAGTATTTT | CASGLTGPHVPETDTQYF | TRBV12-5 | . | TRBJ2-3 | .
TGTGCCACCCATTCGGAATATTTGGGCATGACCGGGGAGCTGTTTTTT | CATHSEYLGMTGELFF | TRBV7-9 | . | TRBJ2-2 | .
TGTGCCAGTAGTGCACAGGGTTACGAACTCTATGGCTACACCTTC | CASSAQGYELYGYTF | TRBV19 | once | TRBJ1-2 | .
TGTGCCAGCAGCCCCGCCGGGGGGGCCGGAAATGAGCAGTTCTTC | CASSPAGGAGNEQFF | TRBV3-1/TRBV3-2 | . | TRBJ2-1 | TRBD2
TGCGCCAGCAGCCGTAGGGTTGCAGACTCCGGGGAGCTGTTTTTT | CASSRRVADSGELFF | TRBV4-1 | . | TRBJ2-2 | .
TGTGCCAGTAACCCGGGAAGCCCCGGTCAGCCCCAGCATTTT | CASNPGSPGQPQHF | TRBV19 | once | TRBJ1-5 | .
TGCGCCAGCAGCTTGAGTGGACAGGGAGGGGATAAACGAGAGACCCAGTACTTC | CASSLSGQGGDKRETQYF | TRBV5-1 | . | TRBJ2-5 | .